A selection of T cell receptor beta chains follows, all from one sample in a study of blood T cell repertoires in COVID-19. Method: immunoSEQ multiplex PCR; TCRdb's copy keeps in-frame clones and lacks some. Here the sample spans almost 25,000 clones, approximately 75% being singletons. Sequenced: peripheral blood. All receptors come from a woman between 65 and 79 years old with COVID-19, enrolled during active disease. The CDR3 runs from the conserved cysteine through the conserved F or W. Each record gives: J gene, D gene, V gene, clone size, CDR3 DNA, CDR3 protein. A D gene is named only where the DNA matches it firmly. Only part of the rows carry a size: once, few, many, or a class if the clone is expanded.

>TRBJ2-2|TRBD2|TRBV7-3|-
TGTGCCAGCAGTGTTACTAGCGGGAGGAGGTCGGGGGAGCTGTTTTTT
CASSVTSGRRSGELFF
>TRBJ2-7|TRBD1|TRBV3-1/TRBV3-2|-
TGTGCCAGCAGCCCTTTCAGGGACAGGGACCACGAGCAGTACTTC
CASSPFRDRDHEQYF
>TRBJ1-1|TRBD1|TRBV4-1|-
TGCGCCAGCAGCCGACCTCCGGGACAGACCAACACTGAAGCTTTCTTT
CASSRPPGQTNTEAFF
>TRBJ2-1|TRBD1|TRBV9|-
TGTGCCAGCAGCGCCTGGGACAGGGCGCATGAGCAGTTCTTC
CASSAWDRAHEQFF
>TRBJ2-1|-|TRBV10-2|once
TGCGCCACCGCGGAGGAAAGGAATGAGCAGTTCTTC
CATAEERNEQFF
>TRBJ1-2|-|TRBV12-5|once
TGTGCTAGTGGTTTGTCCTACCCCCTATTCAAAGCCGCTAACTATGGCTACACCTTC
CASGLSYPLFKAANYGYTF
>TRBJ2-5|-|TRBV4-3|-
TGCGCCAGCAGCCAAGATCGGGTGGCCCAAGAGACCCAGTACTTC
CASSQDRVAQETQYF
>TRBJ1-2|-|TRBV24-1|-
TGTGCCACCAGTGAATCGGACAAAATGGCTGGCTACACCTTC
CATSESDKMAGYTF
>TRBJ2-2|-|TRBV19|few
TGTGCCAGTAGTTTAACCGGGACTCTGAACACCGGGGAGCTGTTTTTT
CASSLTGTLNTGELFF
>TRBJ2-5|TRBD2|TRBV6-2/TRBV6-3|-
TGTGCCAGCAGTTACCCGCTCGCGGGGGATCAAGAGACCCAGTACTTC
CASSYPLAGDQETQYF
>TRBJ2-1|-|TRBV7-2|-
TGTGCCAGCAGCTTATCTGCAGGAGGTGGGCAGTTCTTC
CASSLSAGGGQFF
>TRBJ1-5|-|TRBV20-1|once
TGCAGTGCTAGTGTCAACTACAATCAGCCCCAGCATTTT
CSASVNYNQPQHF
>TRBJ1-2|-|TRBV5-6|-
TGTGCCAGCAGCTTCCCCCTTATCGATGGCTACACCTTC
CASSFPLIDGYTF
>TRBJ2-7|-|TRBV6-2/TRBV6-3|-
TGTGCCAGCAGTTACACGGAGGGCTACGAGCAGTACTTC
CASSYTEGYEQYF
>TRBJ1-2|-|TRBV7-2|-
TGTGCCAGCAGCAATCGGGGCTATGGCTACACCTTC
CASSNRGYGYTF
>TRBJ2-1|-|TRBV2|-
TGTGCCAGCCTAATAGCGGAGGATGAGCAGTTCTTC
CASLIAEDEQFF
>TRBJ1-1|-|TRBV6-4|-
TGTGCCAGCAGTGCCTCCCCCGGGAACACTGAAGCTTTCTTT
CASSASPGNTEAFF
>TRBJ2-7|TRBD2|TRBV6-6|-
TGTGCCAGCCGGGGGCTAGCGGGGGGGCTTGGCTACGAGCAGTACTTC
CASRGLAGGLGYEQYF
>TRBJ1-2|TRBD1|TRBV5-4|-
TGTGCCAGCAGCTTGGTGGGACAGTTCTATGGCTACACCTTC
CASSLVGQFYGYTF
>TRBJ1-2|-|TRBV11-2|-
TGTGCCAGCAGCCGAATAGGGGTTCTTGGCTACACCTTC
CASSRIGVLGYTF
>TRBJ2-5|TRBD2|TRBV7-2|-
TGTGCCAGCAGCGACAGCGGGGGTCTAACGACCCAGTACTTC
CASSDSGGLTTQYF
>TRBJ1-2|TRBD1|TRBV11-3|-
TGTGCCAGCAGCCAATCCGGGACAGGATACAACTATGGCTACACCTTC
CASSQSGTGYNYGYTF
>TRBJ2-3|-|TRBV14|once
TGTGCCAGCAGCCAAGCCCGACCGGGTACGCAGTATTTT
CASSQARPGTQYF
>TRBJ2-5|TRBD1|TRBV6-1|-
TGTGCCAGCAGTGACGGGACAGGGGGACCGGAGACCCAGTACTTC
CASSDGTGGPETQYF
>TRBJ2-6|-|TRBV27|-
TGTGCCAGCAGTTTTGGAGGGTTTGGGGCCAACGTCCTGACTTTC
CASSFGGFGANVLTF
>TRBJ2-2|-|TRBV7-2|-
TGTGCCAGCAGCCTGAGGTTCGGGGAGCTGTTTTTT
CASSLRFGELFF
>TRBJ1-2|-|TRBV21-1|large
TGTGCCAGCAGCAAAAAGTCATTCAAGGGAGGGCCAGGGCAGGGGCTGAACTATGGCTACACCTTC
CASSKKSFKGGPGQGLNYGYTF
>TRBJ2-3|TRBD2|TRBV2|-
TGTGCCAGCAGTGAACAGGCGGGGGAAGATACGCAGTATTTT
CASSEQAGEDTQYF
>TRBJ1-6|-|TRBV7-9|once
TGTGCCAGCAGCCTTGGAGGAAATTCACCCCTCCACTTT
CASSLGGNSPLHF
>TRBJ2-7|-|TRBV5-1|-
TGCGCCAGCAGCCCGGGGACTCTAAACTACGAGCAGTACTTC
CASSPGTLNYEQYF
>TRBJ2-2|TRBD2|TRBV3-1/TRBV3-2|-
TGTGCCAGCAGCCATCAGACTAGCGGGAGCACCGGGGAGCTGTTTTTT
CASSHQTSGSTGELFF
>TRBJ2-2|-|TRBV24-1|-
TGTGCCACCAGTGATCAGAGGACTAACACCGGGGAGCTGTTTTTT
CATSDQRTNTGELFF
>TRBJ1-1|-|TRBV29-1|few
TGCAGCGCAGAGGGCTCTGTGAACACTGAAGCTTTCTTT
CSAEGSVNTEAFF
>TRBJ1-1|-|TRBV28|-
TGTGCCAGCGCAGTGATGAACACTGAAGCTTTCTTT
CASAVMNTEAFF
>TRBJ2-1|-|TRBV9|-
TGTGCCAGCAGCGTATGGGACTTTTCGACCAATGAGCAGTTCTTC
CASSVWDFSTNEQFF
>TRBJ1-1|-|TRBV12-3/TRBV12-4|-
TGTGCCAGCAGTTTGAAGGGGCCGACTGAAGCTTTCTTT
CASSLKGPTEAFF
>TRBJ1-2|-|TRBV12-5|few
TGTGCTAGCGGCAGCCCGAGGATAAGACGTGGCTACACCTTC
CASGSPRIRRGYTF
>TRBJ1-2|-|TRBV4-3|-
TGCGCCAGCAGCCAAGAGGACGGACTCTATGGCTACACCTTC
CASSQEDGLYGYTF
>TRBJ2-4|-|TRBV25-1|-
TGTGCCAGCAGTGAATACGGGTCCATAAACATTCAGTACTTC
CASSEYGSINIQYF
>TRBJ2-2|TRBD2|TRBV15|-
TGTGCCACCAGCAGAGAGCCCGCGAGTAGGCGGGAGGCGACCGGGGAGCTGTTTTTT
CATSREPASRREATGELFF
>TRBJ2-3|TRBD2|TRBV5-4|-
TGTGCCAGCAGTAGGGCGGGGGTAGGGGAAGATACGCAGTATTTT
CASSRAGVGEDTQYF
>TRBJ1-2|TRBD1|TRBV4-2|-
TGTGCCAGCAGCCAGACAGGGGGCTATGGCTACACCTTC
CASSQTGGYGYTF
>TRBJ2-1|-|TRBV4-1|-
TGCGCCAGCAGCCAAGAGGCTAGCAGCAACAATGAGCAGTTCTTC
CASSQEASSNNEQFF
>TRBJ2-2|-|TRBV11-2|-
TGTGCCAGCAGCTTACGAGAGGTGTCAGTTATTACCGGGGAGCTGTTTTTT
CASSLREVSVITGELFF
>TRBJ1-2|-|TRBV12-3/TRBV12-4|-
TGTGCCAGCATTACAGACAGCCCCTATGGCTACACCTTC
CASITDSPYGYTF
>TRBJ1-1|TRBD1|TRBV3-1/TRBV3-2|-
TGTGCCAGCAGCTCCGGACAGGGCAGCACTGAAGCTTTCTTT
CASSSGQGSTEAFF
>TRBJ1-6|TRBD1|TRBV28|-
TGTGCCAGCAGCCCTAGGACAGGTTTGAGGACACCCCTCCACTTT
CASSPRTGLRTPLHF
>TRBJ1-1|-|TRBV18|-
TGTGCCAGCTCACTACAGGCCCTTCCGGACACTGAAGCTTTCTTT
CASSLQALPDTEAFF
>TRBJ1-3|TRBD1|TRBV19|-
TGTGCCAGTAGTACCCTAGGGACAGTCTCTGGAAACACCATATATTTT
CASSTLGTVSGNTIYF
>TRBJ1-1|TRBD1|TRBV7-2|few
TGTGCCAGCAGCCCCCGACAGGGGTTGGTGAACACTGAAGCTTTCTTT
CASSPRQGLVNTEAFF